This TCR beta chain was observed in a study of CD8 T cells in ankylosing spondylitis. Points from the study as a whole: Characteristic of ankylosing spondylitis blood, it appeared, was a TCR beta motif comprising about eight highly homologous variants. Reports say disease-linked clones showed up significantly more in matched ankylosing spondylitis synovial fluid.

A remark on this clonotype: Its antigen is not known.

V shed 1 base and J shed 5 bases, with 14 bases lying between them. Germline-derived CDR1 and CDR2 are SSHAT and FNYEAQ (reference sequence). There are 15 residues in the CDR3. TCRdb re-derived calls from the 5' RACE reads in MiXCR, one entry per CDR3 protein. The profile shows about 450,000 distinct CDR3 sequences, roughly a quarter of them singletons. The source of this sequence is a male donor with ankylosing spondylitis. The rearrangement joins TRBV7-7 to TRBJ2-5, with D possibly being TRBD2 (6 bases). Sequenced: blood, either unsorted or a sorted T cell fraction (not recorded which). The DNA for the CDR3 is TGTGCCAGCAGCTTAGTTGGGGGGTCTTGGGAGACCCAGTACTTC. Its protein is CASSLVGGSWETQYF. Full variable domain (rest looked up from reference TRBV7-7 and TRBJ2-5): GAGVSQSPRYKVTKRGQDVTLRCDPISSHATLYWYQQALGQGPEFLTYFNYEAQPDKSGLPSDRFSAERPEGSISTLTIQRTEQRDSAMYRCASSLVGGSWETQYFGPGTRLLVL.